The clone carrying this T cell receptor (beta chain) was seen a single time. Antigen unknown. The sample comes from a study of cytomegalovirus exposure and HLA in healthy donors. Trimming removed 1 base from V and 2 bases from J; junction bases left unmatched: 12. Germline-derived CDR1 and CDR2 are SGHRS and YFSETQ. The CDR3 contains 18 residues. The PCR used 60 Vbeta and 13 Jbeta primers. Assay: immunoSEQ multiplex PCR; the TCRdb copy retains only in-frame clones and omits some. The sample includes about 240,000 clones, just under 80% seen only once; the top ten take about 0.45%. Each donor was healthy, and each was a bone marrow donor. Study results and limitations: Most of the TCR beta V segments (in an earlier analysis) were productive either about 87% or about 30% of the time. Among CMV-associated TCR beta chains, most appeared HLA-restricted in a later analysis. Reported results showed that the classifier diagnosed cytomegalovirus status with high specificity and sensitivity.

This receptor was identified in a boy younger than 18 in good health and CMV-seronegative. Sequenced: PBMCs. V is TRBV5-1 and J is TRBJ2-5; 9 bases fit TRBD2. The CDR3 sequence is CASSLSPQTSGSQETQYF. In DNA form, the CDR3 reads TGCGCCAGCAGCTTGAGCCCCCAGACTAGCGGTTCGCAAGAGACCCAGTACTTC.